Here is one T cell receptor (beta chain) with its context. What it recognizes is unknown. The germline gives CDR1 ENHRY, CDR2 SYGVKD. The ends lost 8 bases at V and 5 bases at J; junction bases unmatched: 7. This CDR3 has 13 residues. This sample stems from a study of T cell responses to AZD1222 COVID-19 vaccine. Overall study results and limits: Repertoires in all cases were sampled only once the peak T cell response had passed. Among the donors, most were white British and more were female, and clonal diversity was possibly underestimated. Spike-specific TCR breadth and depth both grew after two AZD1222 doses.

Clones were sequenced by immunoSEQ multiplex PCR, and TCRdb holds only the in-frame ones, with some missing. The data contain more than 95,000 clones, 82% of them singletons. This material consisted of peripheral blood, taken on day 0 of AZD1222 vaccination. This receptor was taken from an adult in good health. The chain carries TRBV10-3 and TRBJ2-7; 9 nucleotides match TRBD2. Here the CDR3 reads CAIGGLARHEQYF. DNA of the CDR3: TGTGCCATCGGGGGACTAGCTCGTCACGAGCAGTACTTC.